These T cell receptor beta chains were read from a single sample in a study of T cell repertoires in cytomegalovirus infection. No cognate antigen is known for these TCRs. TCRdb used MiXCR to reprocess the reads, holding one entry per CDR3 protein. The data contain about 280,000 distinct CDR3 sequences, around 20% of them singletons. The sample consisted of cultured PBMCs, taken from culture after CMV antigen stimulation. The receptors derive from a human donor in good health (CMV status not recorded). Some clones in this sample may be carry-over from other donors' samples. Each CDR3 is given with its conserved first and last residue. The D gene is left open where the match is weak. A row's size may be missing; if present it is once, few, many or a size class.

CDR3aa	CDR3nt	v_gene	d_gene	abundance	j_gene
CASTGDSRSSYNSPLHF	TGTGCCAGTACCGGGGACAGCCGGAGCTCCTATAATTCACCCCTCCACTTT	TRBV19	TRBD1	few	TRBJ1-6
CASSSNPGLAGGHADTQYF	TGTGCCAGCAGTTCGAACCCGGGACTAGCGGGAGGTCACGCAGATACGCAGTATTTT	TRBV7-2	TRBD2	.	TRBJ2-3
CASSLEVIYTDTQYF	TGTGCCAGCAGCTTAGAAGTGATTTACACAGATACGCAGTATTTT	TRBV7-2	.	.	TRBJ2-3
CAIDNTGELFF	TGTGCCATTGACAACACCGGGGAGCTGTTTTTT	TRBV19	.	.	TRBJ2-2
CASSLGGPPAEAFF	TGTGCCAGCAGTTTAGGAGGCCCTCCGGCTGAAGCTTTCTTT	TRBV28	.	.	TRBJ1-1
CASKQGFISHTDTQYF	TGTGCCAGCAAACAGGGTTTTATTTCACACACAGATACGCAGTATTTT	TRBV6-5	.	.	TRBJ2-3
CASSLAFRFSGQETQYF	TGCGCCAGCAGCTTGGCCTTTCGTTTTAGCGGCCAAGAGACCCAGTACTTC	TRBV5-1	.	few	TRBJ2-5
CASSLSARPYNEQFF	TGTGCCAGCAGCTTATCAGCCAGGCCCTACAATGAGCAGTTCTTC	TRBV7-9	.	once	TRBJ2-1
CASSNNSDNRPQHF	TGTGCCAGCAGTAATAACAGTGACAATCGGCCCCAGCATTTT	TRBV2	.	.	TRBJ1-5
CATQRAGGGEQFF	TGTGCCACCCAAAGAGCGGGAGGGGGTGAGCAGTTCTTC	TRBV6-8	TRBD2	.	TRBJ2-1
CAIKEGETSDTQYF	TGTGCCATCAAGGAGGGAGAGACCTCAGATACGCAGTATTTT	TRBV10-3	.	.	TRBJ2-3
CASSPQGARGYTF	TGTGCCAGCAGTCCTCAGGGGGCGCGGGGCTACACCTTC	TRBV27	TRBD1	.	TRBJ1-2
CASSLAVGTSTDTQYF	TGTGCCAGCAGTTTAGCAGTGGGGACGAGCACAGATACGCAGTATTTT	TRBV12-3/TRBV12-4	.	many	TRBJ2-3
CASRYRGASYEQYF	TGTGCCAGCAGGTACCGGGGGGCCTCCTACGAGCAGTACTTC	TRBV6-2/TRBV6-3	.	.	TRBJ2-7
CASSQGLGLAGLGAGNIQYF	TGCGCCAGCAGCCAGGGCTTGGGACTAGCGGGACTCGGAGCGGGAAACATTCAGTACTTC	TRBV4-3	TRBD2	few	TRBJ2-4
CASSLNQADTQYF	TGTGCCAGCAGCTTAAACCAGGCAGATACGCAGTATTTT	TRBV7-2	.	many	TRBJ2-3
CASSFSGTGNEQYF	TGTGCCAGCAGTTTCTCCGGGACAGGGAACGAGCAGTACTTC	TRBV27	TRBD1	.	TRBJ2-7
CAISEVPRTGRSYEQYF	TGTGCCATCAGTGAGGTCCCCCGTACGGGTAGGTCCTACGAGCAGTACTTC	TRBV10-3	.	.	TRBJ2-7
CASSRTGRNSPLHF	TGTGCCAGCAGTCGGACAGGGAGAAATTCACCCCTCCACTTT	TRBV12-3/TRBV12-4	TRBD1	many	TRBJ1-6
CASSLVAGANTGELFF	TGTGCCAGCAGCTTAGTAGCGGGTGCGAACACCGGGGAGCTGTTTTTT	TRBV7-2	TRBD2	many	TRBJ2-2
CASSPRGVGTDTQYF	TGTGCCAGCAGCCCCCGCGGAGTGGGCACAGATACGCAGTATTTT	TRBV7-2	.	many	TRBJ2-3
CASSFHRAFNYGYTF	TGTGCCAGCAGTTTTCACAGAGCCTTTAACTATGGCTACACCTTC	TRBV28	.	.	TRBJ1-2
CASSRDFTDTQYF	TGTGCCAGCAGCAGGGACTTCACAGATACGCAGTATTTT	TRBV7-8	.	many	TRBJ2-3
CASSSSGIADTQYF	TGTGCCAGTAGTTCTAGCGGAATTGCAGATACGCAGTATTTT	TRBV19	TRBD2	few	TRBJ2-3
CASSGTISNQPQHF	TGTGCCAGCAGTGGGACAATCAGCAATCAGCCCCAGCATTTT	TRBV2	.	few	TRBJ1-5
CASSYYHRVSGQPQHF	TGTGCCAGTAGTTACTACCACAGGGTCTCGGGTCAGCCCCAGCATTTT	TRBV19	.	.	TRBJ1-5
CASSDRQGGNQPQHF	TGTGCCAGCAGCGACAGACAGGGGGGTAACCAGCCCCAGCATTTT	TRBV7-6	TRBD1	.	TRBJ1-5
CASSPGRIDNEQFF	TGTGCCAGCAGCCCCGGTCGAATCGACAATGAGCAGTTCTTC	TRBV11-2	.	few	TRBJ2-1
CASTTLSESYGYTF	TGTGCCAGCACCACGCTCTCGGAATCCTATGGCTACACCTTC	TRBV11-2	.	few	TRBJ1-2
CAWINTGRGTEAFF	TGTGCCTGGATAAACACCGGGAGAGGCACTGAAGCTTTCTTT	TRBV30	.	.	TRBJ1-1
CASTTGGAGTEAFF	TGTGCCAGCACCACTGGGGGAGCCGGCACTGAAGCTTTCTTT	TRBV27	.	.	TRBJ1-1
CSARDPLAGVAKNIQYF	TGCAGTGCTAGAGATCCACTAGCGGGAGTAGCCAAAAACATTCAGTACTTC	TRBV20-1	TRBD2	.	TRBJ2-4
CASSPAPDRTYGYTF	TGTGCCAGCTCACCAGCCCCGGACAGGACCTATGGCTACACCTTC	TRBV18	TRBD1	.	TRBJ1-2
CASSQDPGLGNQPQHF	TGTGCCAGCAGCCAAGACCCGGGGCTAGGCAATCAGCCCCAGCATTTT	TRBV4-2	.	many	TRBJ1-5
CATSGGPLEDTGELFF	TGTGCCACCAGCGGGGGGCCCCTTGAGGACACCGGGGAGCTGTTTTTT	TRBV15	.	few	TRBJ2-2
CASSSSAGMQTQYF	TGTGCCAGTAGTAGTTCGGCAGGGATGCAGACCCAGTACTTC	TRBV19	.	many	TRBJ2-5
CASSYAPGPGRGNEQYF	TGTGCCAGCAGTTACGCCCCCGGGCCTGGCAGGGGGAACGAGCAGTACTTC	TRBV6-5	TRBD1	.	TRBJ2-7
CASSPSRSTDTQYF	TGTGCCAGCAGCCCATCTCGTAGCACAGATACGCAGTATTTT	TRBV28	.	many	TRBJ2-3
CVSLGAGRGYTF	TGTGTATCGCTCGGTGCAGGGCGCGGCTACACCTTC	TRBV12-5	.	.	TRBJ1-2
CASSEEVFSGTDTQYF	TGTGCCAGCAGTGAAGAAGTGTTTTCTGGCACAGATACGCAGTATTTT	TRBV6-1	.	.	TRBJ2-3
CASRTSETDTQYF	TGTGCCAGTAGAACTAGCGAAACAGATACGCAGTATTTT	TRBV5-4	TRBD2	.	TRBJ2-3
CASSVGQVSSYNEQFF	TGTGCCAGCAGCGTGGGGCAGGTGAGCTCCTACAATGAGCAGTTCTTC	TRBV7-6	.	.	TRBJ2-1
CASSLALAETQYF	TGTGCCAGCAGCTTAGCCCTCGCGGAGACCCAGTACTTC	TRBV7-6	.	few	TRBJ2-5
CASSFYSGRGQFF	TGTGCCAGCAGCTTTTATAGCGGGAGAGGGCAGTTCTTC	TRBV7-2	TRBD2	medium-sized	TRBJ2-1
CASSLQGANSPLHF	TGTGCCAGCAGCTTACAGGGGGCAAACTCACCCCTCCACTTT	TRBV7-9	TRBD1	.	TRBJ1-6
CSVEGQIYGYTF	TGCAGCGTTGAGGGACAAATCTATGGCTACACCTTC	TRBV29-1	.	.	TRBJ1-2
CASSFSVTAGDEKLFF	TGTGCCAGCAGCTTTAGTGTTACTGCGGGGGATGAAAAACTGTTTTTT	TRBV7-2	.	many	TRBJ1-4
CASSWQGATNYGYTF	TGTGCCAGCAGTTGGCAGGGGGCCACTAACTATGGCTACACCTTC	TRBV2	TRBD1	.	TRBJ1-2
CASRRTGGDGYTF	TGTGCCAGCAGACGAACAGGGGGCGATGGCTACACCTTC	TRBV7-2	TRBD1	many	TRBJ1-2
CASSIFTGAGNEQFF	TGTGCCAGTAGTATATTCACAGGGGCTGGCAATGAGCAGTTCTTC	TRBV19	TRBD1	few	TRBJ2-1